These 2 T cell receptor beta chains share one sample of origin, sequenced in a study of blood T cell repertoires in COVID-19. Clones were read by immunoSEQ multiplex PCR, and TCRdb kept only the in-frame ones, dropping some. There are approximately 29,000 clones in the sample; roughly 78% occur only once, and roughly 20% lies in the top ten. Sequenced sample: peripheral blood. The receptors were sampled from a boy between 2 and 15 years old with active or convalescent COVID-19.

This clone is judged medium-sized. The chain recombines TRBV6-2 or TRBV6-3 with TRBJ2-1; the match to TRBD2 covers 14 bases. Germline V gives CDR1 MNHEY, CDR2 SVGEGT. This CDR3 region has 16 residues. The J segment lost 7 bases and the V segment lost 2 bases, leaving 4 bases of the junction unmatched. CDR3 nucleotides: TGTGCCAGCAGTTACCAAGGGACTAGCGGGAGAAATGAGCAGTTCTTC. As protein: CASSYQGTSGRNEQFF.

V is TRBV7-9 and J is TRBJ2-5, with D perhaps TRBD2 (6 bases). Trimming removed 6 bases at V and 1 base at J, with 12 bases between. Germline V gene lookup returns CDR1 SEHNR and CDR2 FQNEAQ (reference sequence). The CDR3 consists of 14 residues. CDR3 nucleotides: TGTGCCAGCAGATCGCGGGGACCCCAAGAGACCCAGTACTTC. Translating it yields CASRSRGPQETQYF. The full variable domain, its missing parts supplied by reference TRBV7-9 and TRBJ2-5, is DTGVSQNPRHKITKRGQNVTFRCDPISEHNRLYWYRQTLGQGPEFLTYFQNEAQLEKSRLLSDRFSAERPKGSFSTLEIQRTEQGDSAMYLCASRSRGPQETQYFGPGTRLLVL.